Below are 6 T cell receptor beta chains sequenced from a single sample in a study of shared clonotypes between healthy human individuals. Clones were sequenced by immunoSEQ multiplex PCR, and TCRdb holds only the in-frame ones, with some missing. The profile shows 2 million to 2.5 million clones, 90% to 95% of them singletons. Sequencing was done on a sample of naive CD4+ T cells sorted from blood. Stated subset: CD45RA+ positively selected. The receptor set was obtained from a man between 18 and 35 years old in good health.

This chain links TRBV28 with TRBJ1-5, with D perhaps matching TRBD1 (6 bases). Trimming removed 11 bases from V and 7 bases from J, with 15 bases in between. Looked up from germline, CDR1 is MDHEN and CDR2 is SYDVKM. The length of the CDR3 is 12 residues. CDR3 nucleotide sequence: TGTGCCGGGTGCCGACAGGCCCAGCCCCAGCATTTT. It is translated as CAGCRQAQPQHF.

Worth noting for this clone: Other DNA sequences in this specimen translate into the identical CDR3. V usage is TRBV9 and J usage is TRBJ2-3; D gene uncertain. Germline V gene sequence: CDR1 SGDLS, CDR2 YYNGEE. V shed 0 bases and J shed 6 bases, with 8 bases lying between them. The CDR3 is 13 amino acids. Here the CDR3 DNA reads TGTGCCAGCAGCGTAGGCCCCCCCGATACGCAGTATTTT. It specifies CASSVGPPDTQYF.

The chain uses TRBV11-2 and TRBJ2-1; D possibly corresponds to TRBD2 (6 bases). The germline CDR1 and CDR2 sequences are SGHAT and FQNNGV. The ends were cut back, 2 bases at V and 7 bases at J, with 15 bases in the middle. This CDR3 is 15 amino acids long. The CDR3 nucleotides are TGTGCCAGCAGCTTATCCCGGGAGTTATTAAATGAGCAGTTCTTC. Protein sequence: CASSLSRELLNEQFF.

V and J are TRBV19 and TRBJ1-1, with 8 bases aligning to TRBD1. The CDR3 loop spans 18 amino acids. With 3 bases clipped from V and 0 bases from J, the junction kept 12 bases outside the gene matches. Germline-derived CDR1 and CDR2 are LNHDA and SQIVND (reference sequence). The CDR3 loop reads CASSILVGTGPMNTEAFF. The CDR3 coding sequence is TGTGCCAGTAGTATCTTAGTGGGGACAGGTCCTATGAACACTGAAGCTTTCTTT.

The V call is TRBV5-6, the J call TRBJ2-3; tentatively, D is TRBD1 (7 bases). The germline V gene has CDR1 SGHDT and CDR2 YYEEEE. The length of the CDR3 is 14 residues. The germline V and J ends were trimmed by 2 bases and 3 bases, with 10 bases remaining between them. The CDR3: CASSFPGGTDTQYF. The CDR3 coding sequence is TGTGCCAGCAGCTTCCCAGGGGGGACAGATACGCAGTATTTT.

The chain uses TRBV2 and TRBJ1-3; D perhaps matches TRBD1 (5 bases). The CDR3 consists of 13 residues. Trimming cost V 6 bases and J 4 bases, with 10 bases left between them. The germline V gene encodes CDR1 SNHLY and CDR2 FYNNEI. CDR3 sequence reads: CASRAGSGNTIYF. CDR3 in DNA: TGTGCCAGCAGGGCAGGGTCGGGAAACACCATATATTTT.